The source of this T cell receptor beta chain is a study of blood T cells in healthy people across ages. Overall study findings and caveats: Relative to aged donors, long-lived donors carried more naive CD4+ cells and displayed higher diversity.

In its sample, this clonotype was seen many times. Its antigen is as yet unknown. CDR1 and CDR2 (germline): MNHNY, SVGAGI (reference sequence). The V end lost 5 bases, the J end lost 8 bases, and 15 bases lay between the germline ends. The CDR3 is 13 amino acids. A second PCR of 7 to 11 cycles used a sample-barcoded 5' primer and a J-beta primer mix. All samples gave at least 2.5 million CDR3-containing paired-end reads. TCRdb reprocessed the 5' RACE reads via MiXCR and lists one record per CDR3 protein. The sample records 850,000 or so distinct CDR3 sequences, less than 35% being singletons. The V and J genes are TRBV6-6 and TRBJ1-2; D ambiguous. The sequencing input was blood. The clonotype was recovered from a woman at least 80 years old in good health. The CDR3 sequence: CASSTSVVDGYTF. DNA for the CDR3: TGTGCCAGCAGTACCAGTGTAGTTGACGGCTACACCTTC.